A selection of T cell receptor beta chains follows, all from one sample in a study of Graves' ophthalmopathy and Graves' hyperthyroidism. TCRdb reprocessed the multiplex PCR reads with MiXCR, giving one entry per CDR3 protein. This table has about 620,000 distinct CDR3 sequences, about 20% appearing once. Source material: peripheral blood. The origin of the receptors is a woman younger than 30 with stable Graves' hyperthyroidism. Some clones in this sample may be carry-over from other donors' samples. CDR3s include the opening cysteine and the closing phenylalanine or tryptophan. The order of the fields is D gene, V gene, CDR3 length, clone size, J gene, CDR3 protein, CDR3 DNA. A D gene is named only where the DNA matches it firmly. Expanded clones get a size class; other rows say once, few or many, or leave the size out.

.	TRBV20-1	14	many	TRBJ1-5	CSGGVGTSRQPQHF	TGCAGTGGAGGGGTGGGGACCTCCAGGCAGCCCCAGCATTTT
.	TRBV5-1	13	.	TRBJ2-7	CASSFDGFYEQYF	TGCGCCAGCAGCTTCGACGGTTTCTACGAGCAGTACTTC
.	TRBV6-1	14	many	TRBJ1-2	CASLPGTRYYGYTF	TGTGCCAGCTTGCCTGGGACTCGTTACTATGGCTACACCTTC
TRBD1	TRBV6-1	15	many	TRBJ1-2	CASSARDSGNYGYTF	TGTGCCAGCAGTGCCCGGGACAGCGGTAACTATGGCTACACCTTC
TRBD1	TRBV15	15	many	TRBJ2-2	CATSRDGQGTGELFF	TGTGCCACCAGCAGAGACGGACAGGGCACCGGGGAGCTGTTTTTT
TRBD2	TRBV12-3/TRBV12-4	15	.	TRBJ2-7	CASSLPTSGRAEQYF	TGTGCCAGCAGCCTCCCCACTAGCGGGAGGGCCGAGCAGTACTTC
TRBD2	TRBV9	15	many	TRBJ2-5	CASSVALAGGETQYF	TGTGCCAGCAGCGTAGCACTAGCGGGAGGGGAGACCCAGTACTTC
.	TRBV6-2/TRBV6-3	17	many	TRBJ1-2	CASSYGWTRRSNYGYTF	TGTGCCAGCAGTTACGGGTGGACCCGACGATCTAACTATGGCTACACCTTC
TRBD1	TRBV5-1	15	.	TRBJ2-5	CASSLGQGDAETQYF	TGCGCCAGCAGCTTGGGACAGGGAGACGCAGAGACCCAGTACTTC
.	TRBV12-3/TRBV12-4	14	.	TRBJ2-5	CASSGQGGGETKYF	TGTGCCAGCAGTGGCCAGGGTGGTGGGGAGACCAAGTACTTC
.	TRBV5-1	16	.	TRBJ1-2	CASSLGQNPAHYGYTF	TGCGCCAGCAGCCTCGGACAGAACCCAGCCCACTATGGCTACACCTTC
.	TRBV20-1	15	many	TRBJ1-5	CSARMVGRPDQPQHF	TGCAGTGCTAGAATGGTAGGCAGACCCGATCAGCCCCAGCATTTT
.	TRBV7-3	15	.	TRBJ1-2	CASSPALDRNYGYTF	TGTGCCAGCAGCCCAGCCCTTGACAGGAACTATGGCTACACCTTC
.	TRBV27	17	many	TRBJ1-1	CASSFNSRPADGTEAFF	TGTGCCAGCAGTTTTAACAGTCGACCGGCCGATGGGACTGAAGCTTTCTTT
.	TRBV7-2	17	many	TRBJ1-1	CASSLAAFGIMNTEAFF	TGTGCCAGCAGCTTAGCGGCATTCGGTATTATGAACACTGAAGCTTTCTTT
.	TRBV6-1	16	.	TRBJ1-2	CASSVRGTTRNYGYTF	TGTGCCAGCAGTGTCAGGGGAACGACAAGAAACTATGGCTACACCTTT
.	TRBV29-1	14	many	TRBJ2-5	CSVHVGASQETQYF	TGCAGCGTTCACGTTGGGGCGTCTCAAGAGACCCAGTACTTC
.	TRBV3-1	13	.	TRBJ1-2	CASSLRDGYGYTF	TGTGCCAGCAGCCTAAGGGACGGTTATGGCTACACCTTC
.	TRBV15	12	few	TRBJ1-5	CATSRDSGPQHF	TGTGCCACCAGCAGAGATTCGGGGCCCCAGCATTTT
TRBD1	TRBV29-1	12	many	TRBJ1-3	CSGLTGESTIYF	TGCAGCGGCCTGACAGGGGAAAGCACCATATATTTT
.	TRBV2	14	many	TRBJ1-5	CASSGVVDNQPQHF	TGTGCCAGCAGTGGGGTCGTCGACAATCAGCCCCAGCATTTT
.	TRBV10-3	16	many	TRBJ2-7	CAITDGGGYGIYEQYF	TGTGCCATCACCGATGGTGGGGGTTACGGGATCTACGAGCAGTACTTC
.	TRBV30	16	once	TRBJ1-1	CAWYWDPRGIDTEAFF	TGTGCCTGGTATTGGGACCCCAGGGGAATTGACACTGAAGCTTTCTTT
.	TRBV5-1	19	many	TRBJ2-7	CASRGRETGTDKSSYEQYF	TGCGCCAGCAGGGGTAGGGAGACCGGTACGGACAAGAGCTCCTACGAGCAGTACTTC
.	TRBV2	16	many	TRBJ2-7	CASYPGGTASSYEQYF	TGTGCCAGCTACCCTGGAGGTACAGCCAGTTCCTACGAGCAGTACTTC
TRBD2	TRBV4-1	15	many	TRBJ2-7	CASSQESGESYEQYF	TGCGCCAGCAGCCAAGAAAGCGGGGAATCCTACGAGCAGTACTTC
.	TRBV6-1	14	many	TRBJ2-2	CASSRDKNTGELFF	TGTGCCAGCAGTAGGGACAAGAACACCGGGGAGCTGTTTTTT
.	TRBV5-1	14	many	TRBJ2-4	CASSLGSGLNIQYF	TGCGCCAGCAGCTTGGGTTCAGGGTTGAACATTCAGTACTTC
TRBD2	TRBV12-3/TRBV12-4	17	.	TRBJ2-5	CASSSQSLAGEWETQYF	TGTGCCAGCAGTTCTCAATCACTAGCGGGAGAATGGGAGACCCAGTACTTC
TRBD1	TRBV6-5	17	.	TRBJ1-3	CASSYGDRGGSGNTIYF	TGTGCCAGCAGTTATGGGGACAGGGGAGGCTCTGGAAACACCATATATTTT
TRBD1	TRBV19	16	many	TRBJ2-7	CASSNTPGQGTYEQYF	TGTGCCAGTAGTAACACACCGGGACAGGGAACCTACGAGCAGTACTTC
TRBD1	TRBV29-1	15	many	TRBJ2-6	CSVEETGVGANVLTF	TGCAGCGTTGAAGAGACAGGGGTCGGGGCCAACGTCCTGACTTTC
.	TRBV10-3	14	many	TRBJ2-5	CAITPTPGGETQYF	TGTGCCATCACCCCGACCCCTGGAGGGGAGACCCAGTACTTC
.	TRBV6-1	16	many	TRBJ2-2	CASRTLQGRDTGELFF	TGTGCCAGCAGGACCCTACAGGGGAGGGACACCGGGGAGCTGTTTTTT
TRBD1	TRBV12-3/TRBV12-4	13	many	TRBJ1-1	CASSLRGQTEAFF	TGTGCCAGCAGTTTAAGGGGGCAAACTGAAGCTTTCTTT
.	TRBV19	14	once	TRBJ2-5	CASSPGANRETQYF	TGTGCCAGTAGTCCCGGGGCAAATCGGGAGACCCAGTACTTC
.	TRBV20-1	16	many	TRBJ2-7	CSARPTDSPFSYEQYF	TGCAGTGCTAGACCGACAGATTCTCCTTTCTCCTACGAGCAGTACTTC
TRBD1	TRBV18	14	.	TRBJ1-1	CASHAGGAGTEAFF	TGTGCCAGCCATGCAGGGGGCGCAGGGACTGAAGCTTTCTTT
.	TRBV6-5	15	many	TRBJ1-1	CASSPRTPKNTEAFF	TGTGCCAGCAGTCCGCGGACTCCAAAGAACACTGAAGCTTTCTTT
TRBD2	TRBV5-1	14	many	TRBJ2-7	CASSLEREMYEQYF	TGCGCCAGCAGCTTGGAGCGGGAGATGTACGAGCAGTACTTC
TRBD1	TRBV12-5	19	.	TRBJ2-2	CASGSPEDGQGADTGELFF	TGTGCTAGTGGTTCGCCTGAAGATGGACAGGGGGCTGATACCGGGGAGCTGTTTTTT
.	TRBV6-2/TRBV6-3	12	many	TRBJ1-1	CASSYLRAEAFF	TGTGCCAGCAGTTATCTAAGGGCTGAAGCTTTCTTT
.	TRBV12-3/TRBV12-4	14	many	TRBJ1-2	CASSLDRSAYGYTF	TGTGCCAGCAGTCTAGACAGGAGTGCCTATGGCTACACCTTC
.	TRBV6-1	16	many	TRBJ2-7	CASSEISGTWTNEQYF	TGTGCCAGCAGTGAAATCTCCGGGACTTGGACGAACGAGCAGTACTTC
TRBD1	TRBV7-9	14	few	TRBJ1-2	CASSQGRGSYGYTF	TGTGCCAGCAGCCAGGGCAGGGGGAGCTATGGCTACACCTTC
.	TRBV20-1	14	many	TRBJ1-3	CSAASGPPGNTIYF	TGCAGTGCCGCATCAGGGCCCCCTGGAAACACCATATATTTT
.	TRBV4-1	14	few	TRBJ2-5	CASSQDVGGKTQYF	TGCGCCAGCAGCCAAGATGTGGGGGGAAAGACCCAGTACTTC
TRBD1	TRBV20-1	16	many	TRBJ2-2	CSARVPGTGLAGELFF	TGCAGTGCTAGAGTGCCAGGGACAGGGTTGGCCGGGGAGCTGTTTTTT
.	TRBV6-1	14	many	TRBJ1-5	CASSESAGRGPQHF	TGTGCCAGCAGTGAATCGGCAGGGCGTGGGCCCCAGCATTTT
.	TRBV12-3/TRBV12-4	13	many	TRBJ1-6	CASKEQDNSPLHF	TGTGCCAGCAAGGAACAGGATAATTCACCCCTCCACTTT